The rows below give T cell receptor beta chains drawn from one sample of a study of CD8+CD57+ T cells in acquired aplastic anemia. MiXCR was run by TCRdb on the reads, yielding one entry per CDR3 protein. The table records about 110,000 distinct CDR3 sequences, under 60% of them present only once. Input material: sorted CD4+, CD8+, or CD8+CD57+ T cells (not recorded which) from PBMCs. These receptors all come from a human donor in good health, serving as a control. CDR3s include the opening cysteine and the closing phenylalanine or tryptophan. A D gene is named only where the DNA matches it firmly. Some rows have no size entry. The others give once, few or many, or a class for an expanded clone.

CDR3: CASSDKRGGGTDTQYF
DNA: TGTGCCAGCAGCGACAAGCGGGGGGGAGGCACAGATACGCAGTATTTT
D: TRBD2
J: TRBJ2-3
size: many
V: TRBV9

CDR3: CASSIGPGGGDLSSYNEQFF
DNA: TGTGCCAGTAGTATAGGTCCTGGCGGGGGGGATCTCAGCTCCTACAATGAGCAGTTCTTC
D: TRBD2
J: TRBJ2-1
size: many
V: TRBV19

CDR3: CASSREVLSNQPQHF
DNA: TGTGCCAGTAGTAGGGAGGTCCTCTCGAATCAGCCCCAGCATTTT
D: .
J: TRBJ1-5
size: .
V: TRBV19

CDR3: CASSIFRDRDNYGYTF
DNA: TGTGCCAGTAGTATCTTCCGGGACAGGGATAACTATGGCTACACCTTC
D: TRBD1
J: TRBJ1-2
size: .
V: TRBV19

CDR3: CASLGGARKETQYF
DNA: TGTGCCAGCCTGGGAGGAGCTAGAAAAGAGACCCAGTACTTC
D: .
J: TRBJ2-5
size: .
V: TRBV7-8

CDR3: CASSSTGNSYNEQFF
DNA: TGTGCCAGCAGCAGCACAGGGAACTCCTACAATGAGCAGTTCTTC
D: .
J: TRBJ2-1
size: few
V: TRBV27

CDR3: CASSQDPGGGETQYF
DNA: TGCGCCAGCAGCCAAGACCCCGGGGGTGGAGAGACCCAGTACTTC
D: .
J: TRBJ2-5
size: many
V: TRBV4-1

CDR3: CASSASNYGYTF
DNA: TGTGCCAGCAGCGCCAGTAACTATGGCTACACCTTC
D: .
J: TRBJ1-2
size: .
V: TRBV25-1

CDR3: CSALALSSNTGELFF
DNA: TGCAGTGCTTTGGCACTTAGCTCCAACACCGGGGAGCTGTTTTTT
D: .
J: TRBJ2-2
size: .
V: TRBV20-1

CDR3: CASSNPGLQYF
DNA: TGTGCCAGCAGCAACCCGGGACTACAGTATTTT
D: TRBD2
J: TRBJ2-3
size: many
V: TRBV9

CDR3: CASSETGPNEKLFF
DNA: TGTGCCAGCAGCGAGACAGGTCCTAATGAAAAACTGTTTTTT
D: .
J: TRBJ1-4
size: many
V: TRBV9

CDR3: CAGSLSGADYEQYF
DNA: TGTGCCGGCAGTCTATCAGGGGCCGACTACGAGCAGTACTTC
D: .
J: TRBJ2-7
size: .
V: TRBV12-3/TRBV12-4

CDR3: CASSIRGDGYTF
DNA: TGTGCCAGTAGTATCCGGGGTGACGGCTACACCTTC
D: .
J: TRBJ1-2
size: .
V: TRBV7-2

CDR3: CASGTGFNYGYTF
DNA: TGTGCCAGTGGCACAGGGTTTAACTATGGCTACACCTTC
D: .
J: TRBJ1-2
size: once
V: TRBV19

CDR3: CASSLSQGANGYTF
DNA: TGTGCCAGCAGCTTATCTCAGGGGGCAAACGGCTACACCTTC
D: TRBD1
J: TRBJ1-2
size: .
V: TRBV11-2

CDR3: CAISEPRQGAGNEQFF
DNA: TGTGCCATCAGTGAGCCGAGACAGGGGGCAGGTAATGAGCAGTTCTTC
D: TRBD1
J: TRBJ2-1
size: .
V: TRBV10-3